Sequencing of this T cell receptor beta chain was carried out in a study of regulatory T cells in long-lasting Graves disease. Study context: Those Graves' patients who were newly diagnosed had been on antithyroid drugs under 3 months.

The ends were cut back, 5 bases at V and 2 bases at J, with 13 bases in the middle. The CDR3 spans 14 residues. Germline V gives CDR1 SGHAT, CDR2 FQNNGV. This clonotype was found many times. The antigen remains undetermined. Findings and limits, study-wide: Small sample size may have lowered accuracy.

Arm-PCR of CDR3 regions with iRepertoire HTBI primers generated TCR beta libraries. TCRdb passed the multiplex PCR reads through MiXCR, listing each CDR3 protein once. Of 400,000 to 650,000 distinct CDR3 sequences in the sample, about 15% were seen once. Indicated time point: newly diagnosed GD, antithyroid drugs for less than 3 months. Generation of the TCR library employed RNA extracted from PBMCs. These data were likewise used in another study, on T cells in Graves' hyperthyroidism and ophthalmopathy.

The rearrangement uses TRBV11-2 and TRBJ2-7; D may correspond to TRBD1 or TRBD2 (5 bases each). This TCR was recovered from a woman aged 40-60 years with Graves disease. Material: peripheral blood mononuclear cells (PBMCs), obtained at new diagnosis, from a patient treated with antithyroid drugs. The CDR3 bases are TGTGCCAGCAGCCTACCGGGACGCCCCTACGAGCAGTACTTC. Translation gives CASSLPGRPYEQYF. Complete variable domain (other parts from reference TRBV11-2 and TRBJ2-7): EAGVAQSPRYKIIEKRQSVAFWCNPISGHATLYWYQQILGQGPKLLIQFQNNGVVDDSQLPKDRFSAERLKGVDSTLKIQPAKLEDSAVYLCASSLPGRPYEQYFGPGTRLTVT.